This TCR beta chain was retrieved from a study of Graves' ophthalmopathy and Graves' hyperthyroidism. Study observations and caveats: Sensitivity of about 90% and specificity of approximately 81% were achieved when a 13-signature model separated ophthalmopathy from stable hyperthyroidism. Blood shared most expanded thyroid clonotypes above 0.001 frequency.

Amplifying from RNA transcripts, the study obtained TCR beta CDR3 regions. Investigators did first-round RT-PCR with HTBI primers, then second-round multiplex PCR. TCRdb ran MiXCR on the multiplex PCR reads and lists one entry per CDR3 protein. The sample holds about 480,000 distinct CDR3 sequences, roughly an eighth seen once. This clonotype occurred many times. Its target is unknown. CDR1 is MNHEY, CDR2 SVGAGI, per germline. Trimming took 6 bases from V and 0 from J, leaving 12 bases between them. The CDR3 is 15 amino acids. Patients with other autoimmune diseases, uncontrolled infections, pregnancy or lactation were excluded. The PBMCs originated from less than 13 ml of fresh peripheral blood.

The J gene is TRBJ1-3, the V gene TRBV6-5, with a weak D call TRBD1 (5 bases). Sequencing was performed on blood. This TCR was sampled from a woman aged 25 to 39 with Graves' ophthalmopathy. CDR3 in amino acids: CASRLGTNSGNTIYF. Here the CDR3 DNA reads TGTGCCAGCAGACTTGGGACCAACTCTGGAAACACCATATATTTT.